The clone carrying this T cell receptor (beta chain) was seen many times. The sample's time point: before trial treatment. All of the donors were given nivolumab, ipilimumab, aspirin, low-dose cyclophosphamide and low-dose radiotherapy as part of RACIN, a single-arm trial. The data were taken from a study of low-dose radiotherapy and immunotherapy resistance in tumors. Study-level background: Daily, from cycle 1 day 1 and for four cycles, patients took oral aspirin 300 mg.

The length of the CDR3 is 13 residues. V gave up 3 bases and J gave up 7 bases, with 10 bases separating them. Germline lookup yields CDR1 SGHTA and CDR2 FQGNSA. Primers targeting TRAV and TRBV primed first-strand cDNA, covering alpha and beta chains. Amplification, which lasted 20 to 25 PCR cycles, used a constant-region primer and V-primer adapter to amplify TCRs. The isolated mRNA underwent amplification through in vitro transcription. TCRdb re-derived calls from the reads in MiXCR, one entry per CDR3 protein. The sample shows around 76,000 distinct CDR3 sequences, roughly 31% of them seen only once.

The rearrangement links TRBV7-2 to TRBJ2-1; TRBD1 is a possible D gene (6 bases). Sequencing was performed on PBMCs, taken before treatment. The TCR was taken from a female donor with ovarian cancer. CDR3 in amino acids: CASSLPGVNEQFF. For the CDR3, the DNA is TGTGCCAGCAGCTTGCCAGGGGTTAATGAGCAGTTCTTC.